This T cell receptor beta chain was found in a study of T cell changes during pregnancy in multiple sclerosis. V lost 4 bases, J lost 2 bases, and 18 bases lay in between. The CDR3 is 17 residues long. The germline V gene encodes CDR1 LNHDA and CDR2 SQIVND (reference sequence). The method was immunoSEQ multiplex PCR; TCRdb's version includes in-frame clones alone and lacks a portion of them. The sample has 75,000 to 100,000 clones, around 91% seen once; the top ten hold 1.5% to 2%. The genes are TRBV19 and TRBJ1-5; a possible D gene is TRBD1 (5 bases). The source of this sequence is a female donor in good health, enrolled as a control in a pregnancy study. The material sequenced was peripheral blood, taken after pregnancy. For the CDR3, the DNA is TGTGCCAGTAGTAATGTATTCGGGGGTTTTGGCAATCAGCCCCAGCATTTT. It yields the protein CASSNVFGGFGNQPQHF.